The 18 T cell receptor beta chains below all came from one sample that was sequenced in a study of T-cell memory formation after mild COVID-19. TCRdb passed the 5' RACE reads through MiXCR, listing each CDR3 protein once. The data contain some 600,000 distinct CDR3 sequences, roughly a sixth of them singletons. What was sequenced was PBMCs or a T cell subset sorted from them (not recorded which). The receptors stem from an adult woman who had mild COVID-19 (a few samples of this study predate the infection). Cell type and time point are not known.

This chain connects TRBV7-8 to TRBJ2-3; D remains ambiguous. V gave up 1 base and J gave up 1 base, with 9 bases separating them. This CDR3 spans 15 amino acids. Germline values: CDR1 SGHVS, CDR2 FQNEAQ. The CDR3 DNA follows: TGTGCCAGCAGCTTAGGGGTGGGCGGCACAGATACGCAGTATTTT. This gives the protein CASSLGVGGTDTQYF. The variable domain in full, with the rest retrieved from reference TRBV7-8 and TRBJ2-3, is GAGVSQSPRYKVAKRGQDVALRCDPISGHVSLFWYQQALGQGPEFLTYFQNEAQLDKSGLPSDRFFAERPEGSVSTLKIQRTQQEDSAVYLCASSLGVGGTDTQYFGPGTRLTVL.

J is TRBJ1-3 and V is TRBV18, with D unclear. Between the trimmed V and J ends, which lost 3 bases and 5 bases, there was a span of 8 bases. CDR3 length: 13 residues. Germline V CDR1 and CDR2: KGHSH, LQKENI. The CDR3 here is CASSPLDRNTIYF. As DNA, the CDR3 is TGTGCCAGCTCACCGCTCGACCGAAACACCATATATTTT.

This clonotype was seen only a few times. J is TRBJ1-6 and V is TRBV4-1; D unresolved. V dropped 1 base and J dropped 6 bases, with 13 bases sitting between them. Germline assignment: CDR1 MGHRA and CDR2 YSYEKL. The CDR3 length is 16 residues. The CDR3 sequence is CASSQAPRGSNSPLHF. The CDR3 DNA reads as TGCGCCAGCAGCCAAGCACCCCGAGGGTCTAATTCACCCCTCCACTTT.

The rearrangement links TRBV5-1 to TRBJ1-2; 9 bases line up with TRBD1. The J segment lost 4 bases and the V segment lost 4 bases, leaving 8 bases of the junction unmatched. Germline-derived CDR1 and CDR2 are SGHRS and YFSETQ. The CDR3 totals 15 residues. This CDR3 is CASSPQTGGIYGYTF. The CDR3 bases are TGCGCCAGCAGCCCACAAACAGGGGGCATCTATGGCTACACCTTC. The full variable domain, rest sourced from reference TRBV5-1 and TRBJ1-2, is KAGVTQTPRYLIKTRGQQVTLSCSPISGHRSVSWYQQTPGQGLQFLFEYFSETQRNKGNFPGRFSGRQFSNSRSEMNVSTLELGDSALYLCASSPQTGGIYGYTFGSGTRLTVV.

V is TRBV12-3 or TRBV12-4 and J is TRBJ2-7; 7 positions agree with TRBD2. This CDR3 spans 13 amino acids. Unmatched junction bases numbered 4, after V lost 6 bases and J lost 2 bases. This CDR3 reads CASRGGVAYEQYF. CDR3 sequence (DNA): TGTGCCAGCAGGGGAGGGGTGGCCTACGAGCAGTACTTC.

This clonotype appeared a few times. The chain employs TRBV6-1 and TRBJ2-1; 11 bases are a match to TRBD1. The CDR3 length is 14 residues. The trim removed 8 bases at V and 8 bases at J, leaving 8 bases unmatched. The V gene's germline CDR1 is MNHNS and CDR2 SASEGT. Here the CDR3 reads CASDGTGGGYEQFF. Here the CDR3 DNA reads TGTGCCAGCGACGGGACAGGGGGTGGCTATGAGCAGTTCTTC.

This clonotype has just a few counts. The chain links TRBV12-3 or TRBV12-4 to TRBJ2-7; 8 bases match TRBD1. V lost 7 bases, J lost 5 bases, and 7 bases stayed unmatched. The CDR3 has 13 amino acids. The CDR3 sequence is CASTSTGVHEQYF. CDR3 in DNA: TGTGCCAGCACCTCGACAGGGGTCCACGAGCAGTACTTC.

The table lists this clonotype with a few counts. The J gene is TRBJ2-2, the V gene TRBV7-8, with D possibly TRBD2 on 6 matching bases. CDR1 and CDR2 from the germline V gene are SGHVS and FQNEAQ. The CDR3 length is 19 residues. V was shortened by 0 bases and J by 3 bases, with 20 bases between the two germline ends. The CDR3 bases are TGTGCCAGCAGCTTAGCCCCTTTGCTAGCGCTAAGCGACACCGGGGAGCTGTTTTTT. This encodes CASSLAPLLALSDTGELFF.

CDR3 amino acids: CASSVSVEVETQYF. The CDR3 nucleotides read TGTGCCAGCAGCGTGTCCGTAGAGGTTGAGACCCAGTACTTC. This sequence joins TRBV7-8 and TRBJ2-5, with no clear D. There are 14 residues in the CDR3. V gave up 5 bases and J gave up 5 bases, with 15 bases separating them. CDR1 is SGHVS, CDR2 FQNEAQ, per germline. Combining the CDR3 with reference TRBV7-8 and TRBJ2-5 gives the whole variable domain GAGVSQSPRYKVAKRGQDVALRCDPISGHVSLFWYQQALGQGPEFLTYFQNEAQLDKSGLPSDRFFAERPEGSVSTLKIQRTQQEDSAVYLCASSVSVEVETQYFGPGTRLLVL.

The V gene is TRBV5-6, the J gene TRBJ1-5; 9 bases are a match to TRBD1. The V and J ends lost 4 bases and 5 bases, in that order; junction bases with no gene match: 7. The CDR3 loop spans 15 amino acids. Germline-derived CDR1 and CDR2 are SGHDT and YYEEEE. CDR3 loop: CASSAGTGQDQPQHF. In DNA, the CDR3 is TGTGCCAGCAGCGCCGGGACAGGGCAAGATCAGCCCCAGCATTTT.

This clonotype was seen only a few times. The rearrangement links TRBV7-3 to TRBJ1-1, with 10 bases matching TRBD1. This CDR3 comprises 15 residues. Looked up from germline, CDR1 is SGHTA and CDR2 is FQGTGA. V shed 5 bases and J 5 bases; nucleotides not matched to a gene: 8. The CDR3 nucleotides read TGTGCCAGCAGCCCCGGGACAGGGGCGGTAACTGAAGCTTTCTTT. This gives the protein CASSPGTGAVTEAFF.

This clonotype was counted only a few times. V usage is TRBV5-1 and J usage is TRBJ2-7; 9 bases fit TRBD1. CDR1 is SGHRS and CDR2 is YFSETQ in the germline V gene. The CDR3 contains 17 residues. V was pared by 0 bases and J by 3 bases, with 10 bases of the junction left unmatched. CDR3 loop: CASSLATSGQGVYEQYF. The CDR3 nucleotides are TGCGCCAGCAGCTTGGCCACGTCGGGACAGGGTGTCTACGAGCAGTACTTC.

This clonotype appeared a few times. This chain connects TRBV5-1 to TRBJ1-1, with D hard to call. V dropped 4 bases and J dropped 5 bases, with 18 bases sitting between them. The V gene's germline CDR1 is SGHRS and CDR2 YFSETQ. The CDR3 is made up of 15 amino acids. Written as DNA, the CDR3 is TGCGCCAGCAGCCGTATCGGCGGCGTCGGGACTGAAGCTTTCTTT. Translation gives CASSRIGGVGTEAFF.

This chain connects TRBV12-3 or TRBV12-4 to TRBJ2-2; D possibly uses TRBD1 or TRBD2 (6 bases each). Trimming took off 11 bases at V and 7 bases at J, with 14 bases between the two ends. The CDR3 is 12 residues long. The CDR3: CAAWGAHGELFF. The CDR3 nucleotides read TGTGCCGCCTGGGGGGCTCACGGGGAGCTGTTTTTT.

The chain employs TRBV12-3 or TRBV12-4 and TRBJ2-1; D gene uncertain. The CDR3 spans 16 residues. The V end lost 7 bases, the J end lost 3 bases, and 19 bases lay between the germline ends. The CDR3 reads CASTPEADRIYNEQFF. In DNA, the CDR3 is TGTGCCAGCACTCCTGAGGCGGACCGAATCTACAATGAGCAGTTCTTC.

This clonotype was seen only a few times. This chain uses TRBV7-9 with TRBJ2-3; D may match TRBD1 or TRBD2 (5 bases each). Trimming pared 3 bases from V and 6 bases from J, leaving 16 bases between. The germline gives CDR1 SEHNR, CDR2 FQNEAQ (reference sequence). The CDR3 covers 15 residues. The CDR3 sequence: CASSFLPGEGDTQYF. The CDR3, as DNA: TGTGCCAGCAGCTTCCTCCCGGGCGAGGGGGATACGCAGTATTTT.

The chain uses TRBV5-1 and TRBJ2-3, with a weak D call TRBD2 (5 bases). V lost 0 bases and J lost 1, with 12 bases in between. This CDR3 has 16 amino acids. Germline V lookup: CDR1 SGHRS, CDR2 YFSETQ. CDR3: CASSLAWGAGTDTQYF. As DNA, the CDR3 is TGCGCCAGCAGCTTGGCTTGGGGAGCTGGCACAGATACGCAGTATTTT.

This clonotype was seen a few times. The rearrangement joins TRBV6-5 to TRBJ2-2, with D unclear. The V end was cut by 6 bases, the J end by 2 bases, with 4 bases between. The CDR3 sequence is 12 residues long. Germline V lookup: CDR1 MNHEY, CDR2 SVGAGI. The CDR3 nucleotides read TGTGCCAGCAGATACAACACCGGGGAGCTGTTTTTT. Protein sequence: CASRYNTGELFF.